Shown below are 29 T cell receptor beta chains from a single sample sequenced in a study of human T cells and chemical hapten exposure. Sample time point: patch test 2, 6 weeks after DPC sensitization. Described treatment: therapeutic diphenylcyclopropenone sensitization with weekly scalp DPC. Each CDR3 protein is one row after TCRdb ran MiXCR on the RACE reads. The sample includes under 450,000 distinct CDR3 sequences, about 6% of them seen just once. Sample: whole blood, taken in connection with sensitization to the hapten diphenylcyclopropenone (DPC). The origin of the receptors is a woman between 18 and 29 years old with alopecia areata. Some clones in this sample may be carry-over from other donors' samples.

The chain couples TRBV4-3 to TRBJ2-3; D is unresolved. The CDR3 sequence is 16 residues long. Germline CDR1 LGHNA, CDR2 YSLEER. Trimming left V 4 bases short and J 0 bases short, with 14 bases between. The CDR3 region is CASSRKIPSSTDTQYF. The DNA for the CDR3 is TGCGCCAGCAGCCGAAAGATTCCCTCTAGCACAGATACGCAGTATTTT.

The table lists this clonotype with many counts. The chain links TRBV7-2 to TRBJ2-7, with D possibly being TRBD1 (6 bases). V gave up 0 bases and J gave up 4 bases, with 16 bases separating them. Germline-derived CDR1 and CDR2 are SGHTA and FQGNSA. The CDR3 extends over 16 amino acids. The CDR3 sequence is CASSLAGQGLGYEQYF. In DNA, the CDR3 is TGTGCCAGCAGCTTAGCCGGCCAGGGGCTTGGGTACGAGCAGTACTTC.

This clonotype was picked up many times. This chain connects TRBV20-1 to TRBJ1-5; D is ambiguous. Germline V gene lookup returns CDR1 DFQATT and CDR2 SNEGSKA (reference sequence). V gave up 6 bases and J gave up 5 bases, with 20 bases separating them. The CDR3 length is 15 residues. CDR3 in DNA: TGCAGTGCGAACGCTTGGGGAGGAATGGATCAGCCCCAGCATTTT. Amino acid sequence: CSANAWGGMDQPQHF.

The rearrangement links TRBV20-1 to TRBJ2-5; D uncertain. Germline CDR1 reads DFQATT; CDR2 reads SNEGSKA (reference sequence). CDR3 length: 14 residues. V dropped 3 bases and J dropped 4 bases, with 15 bases sitting between them. CDR3 residues: CSARAQAVGETQYF. In DNA form, the CDR3 reads TGCAGTGCTAGGGCGCAAGCCGTTGGAGAGACCCAGTACTTC.

V and J are TRBV4-1 and TRBJ2-4; tentative D call: TRBD1 (5 bases). Germline-derived CDR1 and CDR2 are MGHRA and YSYEKL. V shed 0 bases and J shed 0 bases, with 12 bases lying between them. The length of the CDR3 is 17 residues. In DNA form, the CDR3 reads TGCGCCAGCAGCCAAGATGAGACAGAACTAGCCAAAAACATTCAGTACTTC. Protein product: CASSQDETELAKNIQYF.

This clonotype was seen a few times. Here the CDR3 omits its conserved ending phenylalanine or tryptophan, so a read error is the likely source. The chain recombines TRBV7-9 with TRBJ1-3, with unresolved D. Germline CDR1 SEHNR, CDR2 FQNEAQ (reference sequence). Trimming stripped 1 base from V and 8 bases from J, with 0 bases between. CDR3 length equals 10 residues. In nucleotides, the CDR3 is TGTGCCAGCAGCTTAGACACCATATATCTT. It translates to CASSLDTIYL.

This clonotype was found many times. The J gene is TRBJ1-6, the V gene TRBV28, with TRBD1 as a possible D gene (6 bases). Germline V gene data show CDR1 as MDHEN and CDR2 as SYDVKM. V was clipped by 3 bases and J by 7 bases, with 10 bases between them. CDR3 size: 14 residues. CDR3 in amino acids: CASSFGTPNSPLHF. The CDR3 DNA is TGTGCCAGCAGTTTCGGGACACCAAATTCACCCCTCCACTTT. Based on the CDR3 plus reference TRBV28 and TRBJ1-6, the full variable domain is DVKVTQSSRYLVKRTGEKVFLECVQDMDHENMFWYRQDPGLGLRLIYFSYDVKMKEKGDIPEGYSVSREKKERFSLILESASTNQTSMYLCASSFGTPNSPLHFGNGTRLTVT.

This clonotype was observed many times. The chain links TRBV14 to TRBJ2-1; 14 nucleotides agree with TRBD2. V lost 4 bases and J lost 13; bases outside the gene matches: 6. Germline V CDR1 and CDR2: SGHDN, FVKESK. There are 14 residues in the CDR3. The CDR3 nucleotides are TGTGCCAGCAGCCCAAGACTAGCGGGGGGGGATCAGTTCTTC. Translated, it gives CASSPRLAGGDQFF.

This clonotype was observed many times. The chain joins TRBV6-1 to TRBJ2-1; 12 positions match TRBD2. CDR3 size: 16 residues. Germline V gene data show CDR1 as MNHNS and CDR2 as SASEGT. The V gene end was trimmed by 6 bases and the J gene end by 9 bases; junction bases not matched to a gene: 12. The CDR3 loop reads CASRRTSSGGAPEQFF. DNA of the CDR3: TGTGCCAGCAGGAGAACCTCTAGCGGGGGGGCCCCTGAGCAGTTCTTC.

This clonotype has at least ten counts. This sequence joins TRBV5-1 and TRBJ2-1; D may be TRBD1 (6 bases). The V gene's germline CDR1 is SGHRS and CDR2 YFSETQ. The CDR3 totals 15 residues. Between the trimmed V and J ends, which lost 3 bases and 3 bases, there was a span of 13 bases. DNA of the CDR3: TGCGCCAGCAGCTCACAGGGTGAGGGCTACAATGAGCAGTTCTTC. It yields the protein CASSSQGEGYNEQFF.

In its sample, this clonotype was seen a few times. The V gene is TRBV6-1, the J gene TRBJ1-2; D may be TRBD1 (5 bases). CDR3 length: 13 amino acids. CDR1 and CDR2 from the germline V gene are MNHNS and SASEGT. Trimming shortened V by 9 bases and J by 2 bases, and 13 bases separated the two germline ends. The CDR3 DNA reads TGTGCCAGTGGGGCAGGGCGGAACTATGGCTACACCTTC. Its translation is CASGAGRNYGYTF.

The chain recombines TRBV5-6 with TRBJ2-7; a weak D match, TRBD1 (6 bases). The CDR3 sequence is 17 residues long. In germline, CDR1 is SGHDT, CDR2 YYEEEE. The germline V and J ends were trimmed by 3 bases and 2 bases, with 21 bases remaining between them. CDR3 sequence: CASSSNGVVGGAYEQYF. The CDR3 coding sequence is TGTGCCAGCAGCTCCAATGGGGTGGTAGGGGGAGCCTACGAGCAGTACTTC. Combining the CDR3 with reference TRBV5-6 and TRBJ2-7 gives the whole variable domain DAGVTQSPTHLIKTRGQQVTLRCSPKSGHDTVSWYQQALGQGPQFIFQYYEEEERQRGNFPDRFSGHQFPNYSSELNVNALLLGDSALYLCASSSNGVVGGAYEQYFGPGTRLTVT.

This clonotype has a count of ten or more. This sequence joins TRBV5-1 and TRBJ2-1, with 7 bases identical to TRBD1. Germline V lookup: CDR1 SGHRS, CDR2 YFSETQ. Trimming took 0 bases from V and 5 from J; bases not matched to a gene: 8. The CDR3 contains 16 residues. The CDR3 DNA reads TGCGCCAGCAGCTTGGATCTAGGGGGCGGACACAATGAGCAGTTCTTC. The encoded protein is CASSLDLGGGHNEQFF.

This clonotype was seen a few times. CDR3 coding DNA: TGTGCCAGCAGAACTACTAGCGGGGGCTACACAGATACGCAGTATTTT. Translation: CASRTTSGGYTDTQYF. This sequence joins TRBV12-3 or TRBV12-4 and TRBJ2-3; TRBD2 agrees at 11 bases. CDR3 length: 16 amino acids. Trimming at V came to 6 bases and at J to 2 bases, leaving 7 bases not matched to a gene.

There are many counts of this clonotype. This chain joins TRBV27 and TRBJ1-2, with a possible D match to TRBD1 (6 bases). This CDR3 comprises 14 residues. Trimming took 1 base from V and 6 from J, leaving 12 bases between them. The germline gives CDR1 MNHEY, CDR2 SMNVEV (reference sequence). CDR3 in amino acids: CASSLFPGGHGYTF. The CDR3 bases are TGTGCCAGCAGTTTATTTCCGGGGGGCCATGGCTACACCTTC.

The V gene is TRBV4-3, the J gene TRBJ2-7; perhaps D is TRBD1 or TRBD2 (5 bases each). The CDR3 is made up of 17 amino acids. Germline V gene sequence: CDR1 LGHNA, CDR2 YSLEER. Trimming cost V 0 bases and J 7 bases, with 22 bases left between them. This CDR3 is CASSQEETGHLWGEQYF. In DNA form, the CDR3 reads TGCGCCAGCAGCCAAGAGGAGACGGGGCACCTATGGGGAGAGCAGTACTTC.

This clonotype was counted ten times or more. The chain recombines TRBV2 with TRBJ2-3, with a weak D call TRBD2 (5 bases). Trimming cost V 4 bases and J 3 bases, with 11 bases left between them. The germline V gene encodes CDR1 SNHLY and CDR2 FYNNEI. The CDR3 extends over 14 amino acids. The CDR3 spells CASSGRGSTDTQYF. The CDR3 nucleotides read TGTGCCAGCAGTGGCCGGGGTAGTACAGATACGCAGTATTTT.

The V and J genes are TRBV7-2 and TRBJ1-2; maybe TRBD1 (6 bases). Trimming removed 5 bases at V and 4 bases at J, with 14 bases between. The CDR3 totals 14 residues. From germline, CDR1 is SGHTA and CDR2 FQGNSA. CDR3 sequence (DNA): TGTGCCAGCAGCCTCCAGGGGTTGGCCTATGGCTACACCTTC. This codes for CASSLQGLAYGYTF.

This clonotype was picked up many times. DNA for the CDR3: TGTGCCAGCAGCCCTCGACCAAATTCACCCCTCCACTTT. Protein: CASSPRPNSPLHF. The V and J genes are TRBV5-6 and TRBJ1-6; D gene unclear. V shed 4 bases and J shed 7 bases, with 9 bases lying between them. The germline V gene has CDR1 SGHDT and CDR2 YYEEEE. This CDR3 spans 13 amino acids.

This clonotype was found many times. The chain couples TRBV20-1 to TRBJ2-1, with D hard to call. The CDR3 length is 11 residues. The germline V gene has CDR1 DFQATT and CDR2 SNEGSKA (reference sequence). Trimming shortened V by 5 bases and J by 7 bases, and 9 bases separated the two germline ends. The CDR3 region has the DNA TGCAGTGCTCTTTCGGAGAATGAGCAGTTCTTC. Amino acids: CSALSENEQFF.

The rearrangement links TRBV6-5 to TRBJ2-7, with 9 bases that match TRBD1. Germline V gene data show CDR1 as MNHEY and CDR2 as SVGAGI. J gave up 3 bases and V 4 bases, and 7 bases lay outside the gene matches. The CDR3 is 15 amino acids. CDR3 sequence: CASSSPGTGIYEQYF. The DNA of the CDR3 is TGTGCCAGCAGTTCCCCAGGGACAGGGATCTACGAGCAGTACTTC.

This clonotype was detected only a few times. Relative to the germline gene, one junction end is altered; a read error may explain this. The rearrangement links TRBV12-3 or TRBV12-4 to TRBJ2-1, with a possible D match to TRBD1 (5 bases). The CDR3 contains 11 residues. CDR3 DNA sequence: TGTGCCAGCAGTTCGGGCCTCTCAAGGGGCTTC. Protein: CASSSGLSRGF.

This clonotype has more than one count but fewer than ten. J is TRBJ1-2 and V is TRBV5-1; 8 nucleotides match TRBD1. The CDR3 has 15 residues. Trimming at V came to 2 bases and at J to 2 bases, leaving 5 bases not matched to a gene. Germline CDR1 SGHRS, CDR2 YFSETQ. CDR3 sequence (DNA): TGCGCCAGCAGCTTAGTATGGGACAGGAACTATGGCTACACCTTC. As protein: CASSLVWDRNYGYTF.

V is TRBV3-1 and J is TRBJ2-3, with 9 bases identical to TRBD2. The J segment lost 5 bases and the V segment lost 6 bases, leaving 9 bases of the junction unmatched. The CDR3 has 15 residues. Germline CDR1 reads LGHDT; CDR2 reads YNNKEL (reference sequence). This CDR3 is CASRDGTSYGDTQYF. The CDR3, as DNA: TGTGCCAGCAGGGACGGGACTAGCTATGGAGATACGCAGTATTTT.

This clonotype appeared a few times. This chain connects TRBV12-3 or TRBV12-4 to TRBJ2-7; D might be TRBD1 (5 bases). The CDR3 consists of 14 residues. The V end was cut by 3 bases, the J end by 2 bases, with 11 bases between. The CDR3 spells CASSFRTLAYEQYF. Written as DNA, the CDR3 is TGTGCCAGCAGTTTTAGGACACTCGCCTACGAGCAGTACTTC.

This clonotype was seen a few times. The rearrangement uses TRBV6-2 or TRBV6-3 and TRBJ2-1; possibly TRBD1 for D (5 bases). Trimming cost V 2 bases and J 3 bases, with 11 bases left between them. The CDR3 covers 15 residues. Germline V lookup: CDR1 MNHEY, CDR2 SVGEGT. The CDR3 is CASSYPRQIYNEQFF. For the CDR3, the DNA is TGTGCCAGCAGTTACCCGAGACAGATCTACAATGAGCAGTTCTTC.

CDR3 loop: CASSLKVGRGNEQYF. CDR3 DNA sequence: TGTGCCAGCAGTTTAAAGGTTGGGCGGGGAAACGAGCAGTACTTC. The rearrangement joins TRBV28 to TRBJ2-7; D is possibly TRBD2 (6 bases). The CDR3 extends over 15 amino acids. Trimming pared 2 bases from V and 5 bases from J, leaving 16 bases between. Germline V gene data show CDR1 as MDHEN and CDR2 as SYDVKM.

This clonotype was detected many times. The rearrangement links TRBV4-2 to TRBJ1-1, with no clear D. V lost 2 bases and J 1 base, leaving 11 bases between the germline ends. Germline CDR1 is LGHNA and CDR2 is YNFKEQ. There are 15 residues in the CDR3. CDR3 bases: TGTGCCAGCAGCCAAATCAATACAGCGAACACTGAAGCTTTCTTT. It translates to CASSQINTANTEAFF.

The rearrangement joins TRBV7-2 to TRBJ2-7, with D perhaps TRBD1 (6 bases). Germline assignment: CDR1 SGHTA and CDR2 FQGNSA. CDR3 size: 11 residues. V was trimmed by 5 bases and J by 7 bases, leaving 9 bases between them. The CDR3: CASSTGTEQYF. The CDR3 DNA is TGTGCCAGCAGCACCGGGACAGAGCAGTACTTC.